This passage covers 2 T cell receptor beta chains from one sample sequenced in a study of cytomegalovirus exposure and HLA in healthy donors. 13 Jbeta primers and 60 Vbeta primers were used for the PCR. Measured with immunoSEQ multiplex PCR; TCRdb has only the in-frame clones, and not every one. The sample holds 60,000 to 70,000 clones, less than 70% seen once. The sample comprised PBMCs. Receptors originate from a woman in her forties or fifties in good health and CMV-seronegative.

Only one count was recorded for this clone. The CDR3 coding sequence is TGTGCCAGCAGCTTAGGGCGATGGGCAGGGGACCACGAGCAGTACTTC. Its protein product is CASSLGRWAGDHEQYF. V is TRBV7-6 and J is TRBJ2-7; possible D gene TRBD1, 6 bases. V was clipped by 1 base and J by 5 bases, with 18 bases between them. Germline loops: CDR1 SGHVS, CDR2 FNYEAQ. There are 16 residues in the CDR3.

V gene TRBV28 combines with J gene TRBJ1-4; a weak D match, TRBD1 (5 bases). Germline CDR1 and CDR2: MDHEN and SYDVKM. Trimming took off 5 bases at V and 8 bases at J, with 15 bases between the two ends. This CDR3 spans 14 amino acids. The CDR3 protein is CASSLLGVWEKLFF. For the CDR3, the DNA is TGTGCCAGCAGTCTCCTAGGGGTTTGGGAAAAACTGTTTTTT. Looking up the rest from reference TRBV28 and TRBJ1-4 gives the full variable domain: DVKVTQSSRYLVKRTGEKVFLECVQDMDHENMFWYRQDPGLGLRLIYFSYDVKMKEKGDIPEGYSVSREKKERFSLILESASTNQTSMYLCASSLLGVWEKLFFGSGTQLSVL.